This T cell receptor (beta chain) was captured in a study of T cells in Graves' hyperthyroidism and ophthalmopathy. A few counts support this clonotype. There were TCR beta CDR3 regions amplified from RNA transcripts. Researchers ran a first-round RT-PCR on the TCR CDR3 using the HTBI primer set. TCRdb called the multiplex PCR reads again in MiXCR, with one record for every CDR3 protein. Among about 700,000 distinct CDR3 sequences, 14% were seen once, and the ten largest hold roughly a tenth. The CDR3 totals 13 residues. The V gene lost 7 bases and the J gene lost 1 base, with 7 bases spanning the gap. CDR1 and CDR2 (germline): MNHEY, SVGEGT.

The specimen sequenced was blood. The V gene is TRBV6-2 or TRBV6-3, the J gene TRBJ2-2; no definite D call. This sequence was found in a young woman with Graves' hyperthyroidism. CDR3 in amino acids: CASTKVNTGELFF. The CDR3 nucleotides are TGTGCCAGCACGAAAGTGAACACCGGGGAGCTGTTTTTT.